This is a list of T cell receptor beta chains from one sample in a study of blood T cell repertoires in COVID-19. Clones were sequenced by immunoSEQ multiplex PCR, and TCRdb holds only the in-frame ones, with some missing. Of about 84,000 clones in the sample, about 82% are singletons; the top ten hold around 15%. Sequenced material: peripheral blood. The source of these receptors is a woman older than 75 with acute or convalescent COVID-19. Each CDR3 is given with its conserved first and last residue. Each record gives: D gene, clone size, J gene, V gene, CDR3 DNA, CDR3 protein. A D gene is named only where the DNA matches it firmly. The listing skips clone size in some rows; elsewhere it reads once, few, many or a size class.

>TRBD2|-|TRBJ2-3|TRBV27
TGTGCCAGCAGTTCGAGGACTAGCAGAGTTGAGGATACGCAGTATTTT
CASSSRTSRVEDTQYF
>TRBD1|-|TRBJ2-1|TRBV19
TGTGCCAGTAAGTGGGACAGGGGAGGAGATGAGCAGTTCTTC
CASKWDRGGDEQFF
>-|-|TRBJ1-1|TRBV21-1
TGTGCCAGCAGCAAAGTAATTCGACAGGGCGGCACTGAAGCTTTCTTT
CASSKVIRQGGTEAFF
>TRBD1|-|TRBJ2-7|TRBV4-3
TGCGCCAGCCAAGCCGCGCAGGGGGACTACGAGCAGTACTTC
CASQAAQGDYEQYF
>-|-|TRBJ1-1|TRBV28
TGTGCCACACAACCGGGGAACACTGAAGCTTTCTTT
CATQPGNTEAFF
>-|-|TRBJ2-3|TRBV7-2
TGTGCCAGCAGCCAATCCGGGGGCACAGATACGCAGTATTTT
CASSQSGGTDTQYF
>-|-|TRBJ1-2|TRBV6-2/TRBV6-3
TGTGCCAGCAGTCATCCCACACAATATGGCTACACCTTC
CASSHPTQYGYTF
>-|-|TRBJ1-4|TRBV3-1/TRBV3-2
TGTGCCAGCAGCCAAGGGGCGAGCAGGGCTAATGAAAAACTGTTTTTT
CASSQGASRANEKLFF
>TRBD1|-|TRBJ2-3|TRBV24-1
TGTGCCACCAGTGATCCCGACCCTGGGACAGGTAGCACAGATACGCAGTATTTT
CATSDPDPGTGSTDTQYF
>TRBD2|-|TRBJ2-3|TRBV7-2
TGTGCCAGCAGCTTAGGAGGGACTAGGAGCACAGATACGCAGTATTTT
CASSLGGTRSTDTQYF
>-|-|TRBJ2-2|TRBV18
TGTGCCAGCGCAGACAGGGAGGCCGGGGAGCTGTTTTTT
CASADREAGELFF
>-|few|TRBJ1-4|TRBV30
TGTGCCTGGAGTGCCAAACAGGGTACTAATGAAAAACTGTTTTTT
CAWSAKQGTNEKLFF
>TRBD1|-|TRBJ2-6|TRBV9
TGTGCCAGCAGCGCCCAGGGGGCTGGGGCCAACGTCCTGACTTTC
CASSAQGAGANVLTF
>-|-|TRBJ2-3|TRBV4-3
TGCGCCAGCAGCCAAGATTCCCTAGCTCGCACAGATACGCAGTATTTT
CASSQDSLARTDTQYF
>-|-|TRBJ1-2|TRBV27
TGTGCCAGCAGTGCAGGGGTTTATGGCTACACCTTC
CASSAGVYGYTF
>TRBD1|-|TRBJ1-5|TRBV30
TGTGCCTGGAATAACAGGGGGACAAGCAATCAGCCCCAGCATTTT
CAWNNRGTSNQPQHF
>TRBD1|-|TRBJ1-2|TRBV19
TGTGCCAGTAGTCGGAGACAGGGATGGGCTTACTATGGCTACACCTTC
CASSRRQGWAYYGYTF
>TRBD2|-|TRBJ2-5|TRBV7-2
TGTGCCAGCAGCCGGGGCGGGGGGGATCAAGAGACCCAGTACTTC
CASSRGGGDQETQYF
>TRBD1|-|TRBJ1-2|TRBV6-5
TGTGCCAGCAGGGCGACAGGGGATGGCTACACCTTC
CASRATGDGYTF
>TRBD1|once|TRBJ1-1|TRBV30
TGTGCCTGGAGTGTACGGGCAGGGGGCACTACTGAAGCTTTCTTT
CAWSVRAGGTTEAFF
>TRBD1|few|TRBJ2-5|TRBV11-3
TGTGCCAGCAGCTGGGGGACAGAAAAAGAGACCCAGTACTTC
CASSWGTEKETQYF
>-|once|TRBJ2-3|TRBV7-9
TGTGCCAGCAGCTTAGGTCCGGTAGGGGGCACAGATACGCAGTATTTT
CASSLGPVGGTDTQYF